This passage covers 22 T cell receptor beta chains from one sample sequenced in a study of vaccination effects on CD4 cells after COVID-19 (dated by TCRdb to 2021 to 2024). The library was made by the immunoSEQ multiplex PCR assay. As stored in TCRdb, this immuneACCESS dataset retains in-frame rearrangements with V and J assigned. A fraction of the clones does not appear; measured against another copy, unresolved V genes explain less than half of the discrepancy, and the remainder lacks a known reason. The sample table records around 50,000 clones; around 80% of these occur just once. The ten largest clones represent 4.5% to 7% of the sample. In the ViraFEST assay, PBMC were stimulated with viral peptide pools, and antigen-specific CD4+ T cell clonotypes were then identified by expansion using TCR sequencing. After approximately eleven days of culture, CD4+ T cells were isolated with the EasySep CD4+ T cell isolation kit. PCR-confirmed SARS-CoV-2 infection had occurred in convalescent patients between March and December 2020, before the Alpha, Beta and Delta variants emerged in the United States.

These receptors' targets are unknown. The source material was CD4+ T cells from PBMCs cultured with HIV peptides, sampled before COVID-19 vaccination. The intended sense of this specimen's cell subset or site label: HIV-1 Nef peptide pool negative control/reference culture. The receptors originated from a human donor who had a prior SARS-CoV-2 infection.

This clone was seen only once. The rearrangement uses TRBV4-1 and TRBJ2-2, with 9 bases aligning to TRBD2. From germline, CDR1 is MGHRA and CDR2 YSYEKL. The CDR3 has 18 residues. J gave up 2 bases and V 2 bases, and 9 bases lay outside the gene matches. The CDR3 region is CASSQLPGLAPNTGELFF. CDR3 sequence (DNA): TGCGCCAGCAGCCAACTCCCGGGACTAGCCCCTAACACCGGGGAGCTGTTTTTT.

V and J are TRBV5-1 and TRBJ2-3; 8 bases are a match to TRBD2. The CDR3 extends over 18 amino acids. The ends lost 1 base at V and 3 bases at J; junction bases unmatched: 13. Germline V gene data show CDR1 as SGHRS and CDR2 as YFSETQ. CDR3 coding DNA: TGCGCCAGCAGCTTGACTATTTTAGCGGGACGTAGGACAGATACGCAGTATTTT. This sequence encodes CASSLTILAGRRTDTQYF. The full variable domain, in which reference TRBV5-1 and TRBJ2-3 provide the parts outside the CDR3, is KAGVTQTPRYLIKTRGQQVTLSCSPISGHRSVSWYQQTPGQGLQFLFEYFSETQRNKGNFPGRFSGRQFSNSRSEMNVSTLELGDSALYLCASSLTILAGRRTDTQYFGPGTRLTVL.

This chain joins TRBV19 and TRBJ1-5, with unresolved D. The CDR3 extends over 15 amino acids. The V gene lost 4 bases and the J gene lost 0 bases, with 10 bases spanning the gap. CDR1 and CDR2 (germline): LNHDA, SQIVND (reference sequence). This CDR3 reads CASSRAEYSNQPQHF. The DNA of the CDR3 is TGTGCCAGTAGTAGGGCAGAATATAGCAATCAGCCCCAGCATTTT.

V is TRBV6-5 and J is TRBJ2-5; no clear D gene. Germline V gene data show CDR1 as MNHEY and CDR2 as SVGAGI. CDR3 size: 15 residues. Deletions cut 8 bases from V and 5 bases from J, with 21 bases between. Here the CDR3 DNA reads TGTGCCAGCCTTACAGAACCCGAGGCTTGGGAGACCCAGTACTTC. This encodes CASLTEPEAWETQYF.

This rearrangement joins TRBV7-6 to TRBJ2-5; 9 bases line up with TRBD2. The germline V gene has CDR1 SGHVS and CDR2 FNYEAQ. The CDR3 consists of 16 residues. The ends lost 0 bases at V and 5 bases at J; junction bases unmatched: 7. The CDR3 nucleotides are TGTGCCAGCAGCTTAGCGTTGGCGGGAGGGCCGGAGACCCAGTACTTC. This gives the protein CASSLALAGGPETQYF.

There are a few counts of this clone. The genes are TRBV3-1 (or the pseudogene TRBV3-2) and TRBJ2-7; 7 nucleotides align to TRBD2. Germline V lookup: CDR1 LGHDT, CDR2 YNNKEL (reference sequence). CDR3 length: 17 amino acids. V dropped 1 base and J dropped 0; count of bases not matched to a gene: 9. The CDR3 region is CASSQVLGGGSSYEQYF. CDR3 in DNA: TGTGCCAGCAGCCAAGTCCTTGGCGGGGGAAGCTCCTACGAGCAGTACTTC.

The chain couples TRBV7-3 to TRBJ1-1; D gene ambiguous. The length of the CDR3 is 13 residues. The V and J ends lost 3 bases and 1 base respectively, with 6 bases between them. The germline V gene encodes CDR1 SGHTA and CDR2 FQGTGA. The CDR3 reads CASSFSGNTEAFF. The DNA of the CDR3 is TGTGCCAGCAGCTTCTCAGGGAACACTGAAGCTTTCTTT.

The chain combines TRBV18 with TRBJ1-4; D is unresolved. The CDR3 has 13 amino acids. Germline V gene data show CDR1 as KGHSH and CDR2 as LQKENI. V was cut by 4 bases and J by 8 bases, with 11 bases left in between. This CDR3 reads CASSRGKEEKLFF. CDR3 bases: TGTGCCAGCTCACGAGGAAAGGAAGAAAAACTGTTTTTT.

The V call is TRBV9, the J call TRBJ1-5; no definite D call. CDR3 length: 14 residues. Germline V lookup: CDR1 SGDLS, CDR2 YYNGEE. Trimming left V 3 bases short and J 3 bases short, with 10 bases between. The CDR3 region has the DNA TGTGCCAGCAGCGCGGGGAGTGTCAATCAGCCCCAGCATTTT. Residues: CASSAGSVNQPQHF.

The rearrangement joins TRBV9 to TRBJ2-1; D is possibly TRBD2 (6 bases). This CDR3 contains 15 residues. Germline-derived CDR1 and CDR2 are SGDLS and YYNGEE. V lost 3 bases and J 3 bases, leaving 13 bases between the germline ends. DNA of the CDR3: TGTGCCAGCAGCGAAGCGGGCAATGACTACAATGAGCAGTTCTTC. This codes for CASSEAGNDYNEQFF.

This clone was picked up a small number of times. The chain links TRBV4-3 to TRBJ2-3; 8 bases map to TRBD1. Germline CDR1 and CDR2: LGHNA and YSLEER. The ends lost 0 bases at V and 7 bases at J; junction bases unmatched: 15. The CDR3 is 18 amino acids. CDR3 bases: TGCGCCAGCAGCCAAGATATGGACTTGGCAGGGGGCGTATATACGCAGTATTTT. Amino acids: CASSQDMDLAGGVYTQYF.

The chain recombines TRBV12-3 or TRBV12-4 with TRBJ2-5; D is possibly TRBD1 or TRBD2 (5 bases each). The CDR3 is 13 residues long. Trimming left V 5 bases short and J 1 base short, with 8 bases between. The CDR3 nucleotides are TGTGCCAGCAGTCGGGACCGCCAAGAGACCCAGTACTTC. Amino acids: CASSRDRQETQYF.

The chain joins TRBV5-1 to TRBJ2-5, with TRBD2 identical over 11 bases. The CDR3 consists of 15 residues. Germline V gene lookup returns CDR1 SGHRS and CDR2 YFSETQ. J was trimmed by 4 bases and V by 3 bases; bases with no gene match: 5. CDR3 in DNA: TGCGCCAGCAGCTCTCATCTAGCGGGGGGAGAGACCCAGTACTTC. Translating gives CASSSHLAGGETQYF.

The chain links TRBV19 to TRBJ1-5; 9 bases line up with TRBD1. CDR1 is LNHDA and CDR2 is SQIVND in the germline V gene (reference sequence). This CDR3 has 16 amino acids. Trimming took 4 bases from V and 7 from J; bases not matched to a gene: 11. Written as DNA, the CDR3 is TGTGCCAGTAGTACCCTCGGACAGGGGATGGGACAGCCCCAGCATTTT. Protein: CASSTLGQGMGQPQHF.

Only a few counts were recorded for this clone. The chain links TRBV5-4 to TRBJ2-1; 8 bases are a match to TRBD2. The germline V gene has CDR1 SGHNT and CDR2 YYREEE (reference sequence). V lost 4 bases to trimming and J lost 1 base; unmatched junction nucleotides: 4. This CDR3 is 15 amino acids long. DNA for the CDR3: TGTGCCAGCAGCCTAAGCGGGAGATCCTACAATGAGCAGTTCTTC. Protein sequence: CASSLSGRSYNEQFF.

V is TRBV18 and J is TRBJ2-4, with D possibly being TRBD2 (5 bases). This CDR3 spans 16 amino acids. Germline V gene lookup returns CDR1 KGHSH and CDR2 LQKENI. V lost 8 bases, J lost 0 bases, and 17 bases lay in between. CDR3 in amino acids: CASPKREQLAKNIQYF. CDR3 nucleotides: TGTGCCAGCCCGAAACGGGAACAGTTAGCCAAAAACATTCAGTACTTC.

The chain combines TRBV7-9 with TRBJ2-7; D gene ambiguous. The CDR3 loop spans 17 amino acids. Germline CDR1 is SEHNR and CDR2 is FQNEAQ (reference sequence). The germline V and J ends were trimmed by 3 bases and 6 bases, with 24 bases remaining between them. CDR3 coding DNA: TGTGCCAGCAGCTTCCAAATCACCAGTACAGATTCTAGCGAGCAGTACTTC. Amino acid sequence: CASSFQITSTDSSEQYF.

This clone occurred once. The chain combines TRBV19 with TRBJ2-3; 7 bases line up with TRBD2. Germline CDR1 LNHDA, CDR2 SQIVND (reference sequence). This CDR3 region has 14 residues. Unmatched junction bases numbered 7, after V lost 4 bases and J lost 6 bases. The CDR3 DNA follows: TGTGCCAGTAGTACAAACGGGGGGAGGGATACGCAGTATTTT. This gives the protein CASSTNGGRDTQYF.

The chain links TRBV5-1 to TRBJ2-3; 8 nucleotides align to TRBD2. This CDR3 comprises 13 residues. Germline V gene data show CDR1 as SGHRS and CDR2 as YFSETQ. After removal of 2 bases from V and 4 bases from J, the junction contained 0 bases not matched to a gene. As DNA, the CDR3 is TGCGCCAGCAGCTTTAGCGGGGCAGATACGCAGTATTTT. Translation gives CASSFSGADTQYF.

This clone was observed a few times. This rearrangement joins TRBV7-9 to TRBJ1-3, with D uncertain. Deletions cut 1 base from V and 3 bases from J, with 10 bases between. CDR1 SEHNR and CDR2 FQNEAQ come from the germline V gene (reference sequence). The CDR3 runs 15 residues. The CDR3 protein is CASSLGGTYGNTIYF. CDR3 in DNA: TGTGCCAGCAGCTTAGGTGGTACATATGGAAACACCATATATTTT.

This chain connects TRBV7-8 to TRBJ2-7; a possible D gene is TRBD2 (5 bases). The CDR3 consists of 12 residues. Trimming cost V 9 bases and J 0 bases, with 9 bases left between them. Germline V gene sequence: CDR1 SGHVS, CDR2 FQNEAQ. The CDR3 loop is CASSVSSYEQYF. CDR3 DNA: TGTGCCAGTAGCGTGAGCTCCTACGAGCAGTACTTC.

This clone was recorded only once. The chain uses TRBV5-4 and TRBJ2-3; D gene uncertain. This CDR3 region has 13 residues. Germline CDR1 SGHNT, CDR2 YYREEE (reference sequence). Trimming pared 2 bases from V and 2 bases from J, leaving 6 bases between. The CDR3 nucleotides read TGTGCCAGCAGCTTCCGAGACACAGATACGCAGTATTTT. It encodes CASSFRDTDTQYF.